This T cell receptor (beta chain) was observed in a study of blood T cells in healthy people across ages. In terms of origin and age, donors were healthy Caucasian individuals from Russia aged roughly 6 to 95. No fewer than 5.5 micrograms of total RNA were isolated from every sample. For the second PCR, which ran for roughly 6 to 11 cycles, a sample-barcoded 5' primer and a J-beta primer mix were used. A template-switch adaptor that had 12 random nucleotides put a tag on each cDNA molecule. TCRdb ran MiXCR on the 5' RACE reads and lists one entry per CDR3 protein. Of 790,000 or so distinct CDR3 sequences in the sample, about 45% were seen once. The J segment lost 2 bases and the V segment lost 1 base, leaving 7 bases of the junction unmatched. Germline CDR1 is LNHNV and CDR2 is YYDKDF (reference sequence). This CDR3 has 17 residues.

The sequencing input was blood. The sequence was obtained from a man of 80 years or more in good health. The chain employs TRBV15 and TRBJ2-1, with 8 bases fitting TRBD2. The CDR3 sequence is CATSRGGAGAPYNEQFF. The CDR3 nucleotides read TGTGCCACCAGCAGAGGAGGAGCGGGAGCTCCCTACAATGAGCAGTTCTTC.